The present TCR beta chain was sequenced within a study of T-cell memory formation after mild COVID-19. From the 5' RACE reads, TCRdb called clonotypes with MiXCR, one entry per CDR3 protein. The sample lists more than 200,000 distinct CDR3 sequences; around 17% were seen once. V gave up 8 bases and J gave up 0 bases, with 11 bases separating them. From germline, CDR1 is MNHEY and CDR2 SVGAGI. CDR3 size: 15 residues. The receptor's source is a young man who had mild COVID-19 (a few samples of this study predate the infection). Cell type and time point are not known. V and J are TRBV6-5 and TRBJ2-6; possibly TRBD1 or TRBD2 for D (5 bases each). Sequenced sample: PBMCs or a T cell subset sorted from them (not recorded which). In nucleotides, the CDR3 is TGTGCCAGCGGGGGAACCCCCTCTGGGGCCAACGTCCTGACTTTC. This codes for CASGGTPSGANVLTF.